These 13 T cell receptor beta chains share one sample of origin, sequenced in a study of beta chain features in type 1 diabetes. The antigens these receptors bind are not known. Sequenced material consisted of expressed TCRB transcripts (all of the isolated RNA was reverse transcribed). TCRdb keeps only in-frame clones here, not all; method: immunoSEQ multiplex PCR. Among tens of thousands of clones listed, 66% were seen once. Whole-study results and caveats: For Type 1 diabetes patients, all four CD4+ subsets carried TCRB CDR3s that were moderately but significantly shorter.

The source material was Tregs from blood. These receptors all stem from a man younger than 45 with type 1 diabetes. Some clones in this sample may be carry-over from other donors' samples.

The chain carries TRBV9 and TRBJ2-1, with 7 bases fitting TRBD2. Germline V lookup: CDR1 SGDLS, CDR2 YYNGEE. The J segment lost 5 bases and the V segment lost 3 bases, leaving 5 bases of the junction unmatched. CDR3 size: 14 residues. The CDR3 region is CASSGGGSNNEQFF. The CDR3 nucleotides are TGTGCCAGCAGCGGGGGGGGGAGCAACAATGAGCAGTTCTTC.

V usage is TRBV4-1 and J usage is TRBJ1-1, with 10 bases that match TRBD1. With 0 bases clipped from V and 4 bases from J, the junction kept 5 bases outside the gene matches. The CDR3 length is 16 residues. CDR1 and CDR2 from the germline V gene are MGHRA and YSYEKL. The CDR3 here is CASSQEEGQGSTEAFF. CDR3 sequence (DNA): TGCGCCAGCAGCCAAGAGGAGGGACAGGGGAGCACTGAAGCTTTCTTT.

In DNA form, the CDR3 reads TGTGCCAGCACCGATCAGACTAGCGGGGGGGCTAATTCCTACAATGAGCAGTTCTTC. It yields the protein CASTDQTSGGANSYNEQFF. This chain joins TRBV2 and TRBJ2-1; 14 bases align to TRBD2. CDR3 length: 19 amino acids. Trimming took 7 bases from V and 1 from J; bases not matched to a gene: 12. CDR1 and CDR2 from the germline V gene are SNHLY and FYNNEI. Using reference TRBV2 and TRBJ2-1 for the parts outside the CDR3, the full variable domain is EPEVTQTPSHQVTQMGQEVILRCVPISNHLYFYWYRQILGQKVEFLVSFYNNEISEKSEIFDDQFSVERPDGSNFTLKIRSTKLEDSAMYFCASTDQTSGGANSYNEQFFGPGTRLTVL.

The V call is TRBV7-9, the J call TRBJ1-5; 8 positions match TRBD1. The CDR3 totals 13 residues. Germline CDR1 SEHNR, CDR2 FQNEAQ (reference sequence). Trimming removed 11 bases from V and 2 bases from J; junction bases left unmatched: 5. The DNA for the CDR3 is TGTGCCTCCCAACAGGGGGGCAATCAGCCCCAGCATTTT. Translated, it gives CASQQGGNQPQHF.

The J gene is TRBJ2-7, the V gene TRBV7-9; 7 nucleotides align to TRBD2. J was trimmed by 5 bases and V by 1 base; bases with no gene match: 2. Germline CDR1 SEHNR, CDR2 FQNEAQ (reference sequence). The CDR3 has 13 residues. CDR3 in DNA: TGTGCCAGCAGCTTAGGGGGAGGGGACGAGCAGTACTTC. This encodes CASSLGGGDEQYF. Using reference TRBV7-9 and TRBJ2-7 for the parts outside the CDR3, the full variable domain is DTGVSQNPRHKITKRGQNVTFRCDPISEHNRLYWYRQTLGQGPEFLTYFQNEAQLEKSRLLSDRFSAERPKGSFSTLEIQRTEQGDSAMYLCASSLGGGDEQYFGPGTRLTVT.

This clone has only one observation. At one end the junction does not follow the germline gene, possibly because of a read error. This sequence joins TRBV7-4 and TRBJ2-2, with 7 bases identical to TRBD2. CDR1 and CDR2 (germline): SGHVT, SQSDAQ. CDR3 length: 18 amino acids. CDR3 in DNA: TGTGCCAGCAGCTTAAGGTGGAAACGGGGCCGGGAGGCCCGGGGAGCTGTTTTT. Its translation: CASSLRWKRGREARGAVF. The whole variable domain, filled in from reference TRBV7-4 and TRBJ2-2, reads GAGVSQSPRYKVAKRGRDVALRCDSISGHVTLYWYRQTLGQGSEVLTYSQSDAQRDKSGRPSGRFSAERPERSVSTLKIQRTEQGDSAVYLCASSLRWKRGREARGAVFGEGSRLTVL.

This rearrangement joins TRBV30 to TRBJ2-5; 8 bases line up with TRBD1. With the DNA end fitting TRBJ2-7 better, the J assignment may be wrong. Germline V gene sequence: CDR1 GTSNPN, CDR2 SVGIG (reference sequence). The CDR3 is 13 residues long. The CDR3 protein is CASDREDSYEQYF. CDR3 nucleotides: TGTGCATCGGACAGGGAGGACTCCTACGAGCAGTACTTC.

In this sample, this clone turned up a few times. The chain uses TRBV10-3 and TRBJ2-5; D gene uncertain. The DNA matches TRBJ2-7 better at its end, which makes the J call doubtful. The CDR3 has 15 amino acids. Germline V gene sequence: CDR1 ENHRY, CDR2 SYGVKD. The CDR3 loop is CAISEGDSKSYEQYF. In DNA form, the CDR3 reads TGTGCCATCAGTGAAGGAGACTCTAAGTCCTACGAGCAGTACTTC.

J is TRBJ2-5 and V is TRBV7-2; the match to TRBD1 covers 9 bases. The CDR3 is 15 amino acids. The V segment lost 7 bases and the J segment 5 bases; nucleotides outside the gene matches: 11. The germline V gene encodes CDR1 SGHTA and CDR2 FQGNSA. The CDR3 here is CASNNPGQGYETQYF. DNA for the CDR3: TGTGCCAGCAACAATCCGGGACAGGGATATGAGACCCAGTACTTC.

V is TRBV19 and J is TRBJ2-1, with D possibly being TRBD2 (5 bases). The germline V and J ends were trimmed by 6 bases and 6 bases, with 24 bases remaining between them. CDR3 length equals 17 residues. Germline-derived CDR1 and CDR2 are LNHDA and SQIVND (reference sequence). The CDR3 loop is CASRTSRGARDPNEQFF. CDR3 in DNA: TGTGCCAGTAGAACCTCTAGAGGCGCGAGGGATCCCAATGAGCAGTTCTTC.

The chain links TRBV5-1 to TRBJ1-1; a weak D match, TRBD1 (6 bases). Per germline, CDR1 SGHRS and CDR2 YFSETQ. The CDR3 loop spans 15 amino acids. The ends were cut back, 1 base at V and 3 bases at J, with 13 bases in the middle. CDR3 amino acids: CASSLINRADTEAFF. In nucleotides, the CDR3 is TGCGCCAGCAGCTTGATTAACAGGGCGGACACTGAAGCTTTCTTT.

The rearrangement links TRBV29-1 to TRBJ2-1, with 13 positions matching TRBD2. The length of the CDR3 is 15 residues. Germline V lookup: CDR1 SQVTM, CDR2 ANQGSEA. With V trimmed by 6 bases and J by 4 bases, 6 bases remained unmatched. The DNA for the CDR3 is TGCAGCGTCGCGGGACTAGCGGGGACATACAATGAGCAGTTCTTC. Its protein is CSVAGLAGTYNEQFF.

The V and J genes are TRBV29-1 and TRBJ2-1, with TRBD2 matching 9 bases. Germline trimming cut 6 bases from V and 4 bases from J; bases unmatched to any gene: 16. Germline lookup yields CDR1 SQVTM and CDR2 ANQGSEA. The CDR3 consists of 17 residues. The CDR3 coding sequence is TGCAGCGTACGGACTAGCGTAAACCCCACGGCTTACAATGAGCAGTTCTTC. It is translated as CSVRTSVNPTAYNEQFF.